Listed below are T cell receptor beta chains from one sample, sequenced in a study of cytomegalovirus exposure and HLA in healthy donors. Sequencing was performed with immunoSEQ multiplex PCR; in TCRdb, only in-frame clones are kept and a portion is missing. The table includes about 130,000 clones, around 73% detected once. Material for sequencing was PBMCs. All receptors derive from a man aged 50 to 59 in good health and CMV-seronegative. CDR3s include the opening cysteine and the closing phenylalanine or tryptophan. D genes are given only for firm matches. The size field is filled for only some rows; it gives once, few, many or a size class.

>TRBD1|-|TRBV25-1|TRBJ2-3
TGTGCCAGCAGGGGACAGGTTAGCACAGATACGCAGTATTTT
CASRGQVSTDTQYF
>TRBD2|-|TRBV7-8|TRBJ2-2
TGTGCCAGCAGCTTACGAGGCGGGAGTTTGGCCGGGGAGCTGTTTTTT
CASSLRGGSLAGELFF
>-|-|TRBV27|TRBJ2-3
TGTGCCAGCAGTCTCTCCCGGCGGGATACGCAGTATTTT
CASSLSRRDTQYF
>TRBD2|few|TRBV7-9|TRBJ2-3
TGTGCCAGCAGCTCCACTAGCGCCCCTAGCACAGATACGCAGTATTTT
CASSSTSAPSTDTQYF
>-|-|TRBV4-3|TRBJ2-1
TGCGCCAGCAGCCAAGCGGGAACAAGGAATGAGCAGTTCTTC
CASSQAGTRNEQFF
>-|-|TRBV28|TRBJ2-7
TGTGCCAGCAGTCTCCGGGAGTGGTGGTACTTC
CASSLREWWYF
>-|once|TRBV19|TRBJ1-2
TGTGCCAGTAGTCCGGGACTGAACTATGGCTACACCTTC
CASSPGLNYGYTF
>-|-|TRBV9|TRBJ2-3
TGTGCCAGCAGCCCCATCGGGCTAGCTGAAGATACGCAGTATTTT
CASSPIGLAEDTQYF
>-|-|TRBV6-5|TRBJ1-2
TGTGCCAGCAGTTCCACAGGCATGGGTGGCTACACCTTC
CASSSTGMGGYTF
>-|-|TRBV11-2|TRBJ2-7
TGTGCCAGCAGAGATTGGGGAGGACGAGTGAACGAGCAGTACTTC
CASRDWGGRVNEQYF
>-|-|TRBV25-1|TRBJ1-4
TGTGCCAGCAGTCGGGGAAGCACTAATGAAAAACTGTTTTTT
CASSRGSTNEKLFF
>TRBD2|once|TRBV6-1|TRBJ2-1
TGTGCCAGCAGTGAAGCGCGAGCTAGCGGCCACAATGAGCAGTTCTTC
CASSEARASGHNEQFF
>TRBD1|-|TRBV27|TRBJ2-1
TGTGCCAGCAGTTCGCCCAGACAGGGGGGCGCCTACAATGAGCAGTTCTTC
CASSSPRQGGAYNEQFF
>-|-|TRBV19|TRBJ1-3
TGTGCCAGTAGTCCCGGACAAAGCTCTGGAAACACCATATATTTT
CASSPGQSSGNTIYF
>TRBD1|-|TRBV5-8|TRBJ2-7
TGTGCCAGCAGCTTCGGGTTAAGTATGACAGGGGGCGAGCAGTACTTC
CASSFGLSMTGGEQYF
>-|-|TRBV7-6|TRBJ2-1
TGTGCCAGCAGTTACAGGGCCTCTAGCTCCTACAATGAGCAGTTCTTC
CASSYRASSSYNEQFF
>TRBD2|-|TRBV27|TRBJ2-7
TGTGCCAGCAGTCTCCGACTAGCGGGACCGTACGAGCAGTACTTC
CASSLRLAGPYEQYF
>-|-|TRBV7-8|TRBJ2-5
TGTGCCAGCAGCTGGGGGCAGCAGCAAGAGACCCAGTACTTC
CASSWGQQQETQYF
>-|-|TRBV28|TRBJ1-2
TGTGCCAGCTCTCCGGGACATCTGCCATACACCTTC
CASSPGHLPYTF
>-|-|TRBV5-1|TRBJ2-7
TGCGCCAGCAGCTTGAACTCTCCGTCGGCAGGGTCCTACGAGCAGTACTTC
CASSLNSPSAGSYEQYF
>-|-|TRBV4-3|TRBJ2-3
TGCGCCAGCAGCCCAGGAGGGGCACCTAGCACAGATACGCAGTATTTT
CASSPGGAPSTDTQYF
>TRBD2|-|TRBV5-8|TRBJ2-5
TGTGCCAGCAGCTTGCTCGGCGGGAGCGTGGAGACCCAGTACTTC
CASSLLGGSVETQYF
>TRBD2|-|TRBV7-9|TRBJ2-1
TGTGCCAGCAGCACCGGGACTAGCGGGAACAATGAGCAGTTCTTC
CASSTGTSGNNEQFF
>TRBD1|few|TRBV10-3|TRBJ1-4
TGTGCCATCAGTGAGGGGGGACAGGTGGATGAAAAACTGTTTTTT
CAISEGGQVDEKLFF
>-|-|TRBV5-1|TRBJ1-5
TGCGCCAGCAGCTTGGATGGACAGAATCAGCCCCAGCATTTT
CASSLDGQNQPQHF
>-|-|TRBV15|TRBJ2-7
TGTGCCACCAGCAGAGATGAGGGATTTGAGCAGTACTTC
CATSRDEGFEQYF
>-|-|TRBV28|TRBJ2-6
TGTGCCAGCAGAAGCGGGTCTGGGGCCAACGTCCTGACTTTC
CASRSGSGANVLTF
>TRBD1|-|TRBV19|TRBJ2-1
TGTGCCAGTAGTCTCCCGGGACAGGAGTTCAAGAATGAGCAGTTCTTC
CASSLPGQEFKNEQFF
>TRBD2|-|TRBV7-2|TRBJ2-3
TGTGCCAGCAGACCCGGGACTAGCGGGAACCCCGATACGCAGTATTTT
CASRPGTSGNPDTQYF
>-|-|TRBV4-3|TRBJ1-1
TGCGCCAGCAGCCTAGGAGGACTGAACACTGAAGCTTTCTTT
CASSLGGLNTEAFF
>-|few|TRBV7-9|TRBJ1-2
TGTGCCAGCAGCTTAGCGCTAAGTTTTGACAGTAGCTATGGCTACACCTTC
CASSLALSFDSSYGYTF
>-|few|TRBV14|TRBJ1-2
TGTGCCAGCAGCCCATTACTTGGGGGGGGCTACACCTTC
CASSPLLGGGYTF
>-|-|TRBV6-5|TRBJ2-7
TGTGCCAGCAGTTACTCGGGCAGGGATAACTTCTACGAGCAGTACTTC
CASSYSGRDNFYEQYF
>TRBD1|-|TRBV29-1|TRBJ2-5
TGCAGCACGAGACAGGGGGCCGCAGAGACCCAGTACTTC
CSTRQGAAETQYF
>TRBD2|-|TRBV4-1|TRBJ2-7
TGCGCCAGCAGCCGCGGGACTAGCGGGAGCCCAGGTCCCTACGAGCAGTACTTC
CASSRGTSGSPGPYEQYF
>-|few|TRBV4-3|TRBJ1-2
TGCGCCAGCAGCCAAGATGCTGGGCTAGGGGATGGCTACACCTTC
CASSQDAGLGDGYTF
>-|-|TRBV15|TRBJ2-5
TGTGCCACCAGCAGGGCCCCTTTTCAAGAGACCCAGTACTTC
CATSRAPFQETQYF
>TRBD2|-|TRBV14|TRBJ2-7
TGTGCCAGCAGCCAAGCGACTAGCGGGAGCTCCTACGAGCAGTACTTC
CASSQATSGSSYEQYF
>-|few|TRBV6-1|TRBJ1-3
TGTGCCTCCACACTCCACAGGACGGGAGACACCATATATTTT
CASTLHRTGDTIYF
>-|-|TRBV7-9|TRBJ2-7
TGTGCCAGCAGCTTACAGTACGAGCAGTACTTC
CASSLQYEQYF
>TRBD2|once|TRBV5-1|TRBJ2-7
TGCGCCAGCAGCTTGGGTCTAGCGGGAGGGCCAGCTCAGGAGCAGTACTTC
CASSLGLAGGPAQEQYF
>-|-|TRBV10-3|TRBJ2-7
TGTGCCATTTCTACCGTTGATGGAGAAGGGAGCGCCCCGCAGTACTTC
CAISTVDGEGSAPQYF
>-|-|TRBV11-3|TRBJ2-7
TGTGCCAGCAGCTCCGGTCCCTACGAGCAGTACTTC
CASSSGPYEQYF
>TRBD1|few|TRBV5-1|TRBJ1-1
TGCGCCAGCAGCCGACTTGGACAGGGTGAAGCTTTCTTT
CASSRLGQGEAFF
>-|-|TRBV7-9|TRBJ1-1
TGTGCCAGCGCAAAGGGGGATTTTGACACTGAAGCTTTCTTT
CASAKGDFDTEAFF
>TRBD2|-|TRBV25-1|TRBJ2-3
TGTGCCAGCAGCCCCTCGTCGGGAGGCCCGCCGCGCACAGATACGCAGTATTTT
CASSPSSGGPPRTDTQYF
>-|once|TRBV19|TRBJ2-1
TGTGCCAGTACAACCGGTAACAATGAGCAGTTCTTC
CASTTGNNEQFF
>-|-|TRBV11-2|TRBJ2-2
TGTGCCAGCAGCCTCATACAGGTTCACACCGGGGAGCTGTTTTTT
CASSLIQVHTGELFF
>-|-|TRBV6-5|TRBJ1-2
TGTGCCAGCAGTTCAGGGTTCTCATGGGGTGGCTACACCTTC
CASSSGFSWGGYTF
>TRBD2|-|TRBV4-3|TRBJ2-2
TGCGCCAGCAGCCAAGTTCTCGGGGGGTTAGTTATCCCCGGGGAGCTGTTTTTT
CASSQVLGGLVIPGELFF
>-|few|TRBV2|TRBJ2-3
TGTGCCAGCACCACCAGAAGGCTAGTAAGCACAGATACGCAGTATTTT
CASTTRRLVSTDTQYF
>-|-|TRBV5-1|TRBJ2-1
TGCGCCAGCAGCTTAGCGGGTCCCAATGAGCAGTTCTTC
CASSLAGPNEQFF
>TRBD2|once|TRBV27|TRBJ2-3
TGTGCCAGCAGTACATCGGGACTAGCGTACACCACAGATACGCAGTATTTT
CASSTSGLAYTTDTQYF
>TRBD2|-|TRBV10-1|TRBJ2-7
TGCGCCAGCAGTGAAGGACTAGCGGGCCCCTACGAGCAGTACTTC
CASSEGLAGPYEQYF
>TRBD1|-|TRBV2|TRBJ1-1
TGTGCCAGCAGTGAGTCCCCCAACACAGGGGAGAGAGCTGAAGCTTTCTTT
CASSESPNTGERAEAFF
>-|-|TRBV7-9|TRBJ2-7
TGTGCCAGCAGCCCGACAATCTTTAAGGAGCAGTACTTC
CASSPTIFKEQYF